The present T cell receptor beta chain was sequenced within a study of blood T cell repertoires in COVID-19 (TCRdb year 2020). With regard to the full study: Samples covering the acute and convalescent phases of COVID-19 were provided by collaborators in the United States, Italy and Spain. The prospective study material was composed of cDNA or gDNA derived from T cells, B-cell-depleted T cells, or PBMCs. Nearly every sample came with metadata listing a de-identified subject ID, COVID-19 status, age in years and sex. The repertoires were released in a freely available public database intended as a resource for research on the immune response to SARS-CoV-2. The samples were drawn from the first 160 participants of the ongoing ImmuneRACE study and from 1,254 subjects provided by 6 global collaborators. Where HLA class I and class II types were available, the types were taken from metadata supplied by the sample provider, not from assay-based typing. The dataset comprised deeply sampled blood TCRbeta repertoires from subjects exposed to, actively infected with, or recovered from COVID-19.

In the germline V gene, CDR1 corresponds to MGHRA and CDR2 to YSYEKL. The CDR3 measures 17 amino acids from cysteine to phenylalanine. Only the CDR3 DNA is retained, 51 bases long and in frame from the first base. V is pruned by 1 base and J by 7 bases, leaving 12 bases of the junction without a gene match. A word on this clone: Its antigen is currently not known. Per-base qualities were not stored, and no clone one base away is much larger.

General study outcomes and caveats: How much clinical and demographic metadata was included differed by source and by participant, and the metadata was provided uncurated.

A second Seattle source provided samples from volunteer blood donors who had recovered from COVID-19. Whole blood was collected in K2EDTA tubes by collaborating institutions according to the institutions' own protocols. For TCRbeta analysis, collaborators shipped samples in one of three forms: frozen whole blood, isolated PBMCs, or DNA extracted from either of those sample types. TCRbeta CDR3 regions were amplified from genomic DNA by means of the immunoSEQ Assay, a bias-controlled multiplex PCR. As for the original processing: The number of nucleated cells in each sample was estimated by amplification of reference gene primers within the assay. To quantify the absolute abundance of each unique TCRbeta CDR3 rearrangement, sequence reads were collapsed and filtered. For each sample, productive Simpson clonality was calculated by taking the square root of Simpson's diversity index across productive rearrangements. Not all clones reach the TCRdb copy of this immuneACCESS table, which keeps in-frame sequences only. Checked studies attribute under half of the gap to unresolved V genes and leave the rest unexplained. The D gene and trimming were derived from the DNA, and the V and J assignments and clone size from that table. This sample is represented by roughly 200,000 clones; roughly 89% of them were singletons. The top ten hold about 0.96% of the sample.

The sequence derives from a woman under 30 who had recovered from COVID-19. The chain couples TRBV4-1 to TRBJ1-4, and 7 junctional nucleotides match TRBD1. Material: peripheral blood. CDR3 loop: CASSQAGQEVAGEKLFF. The sequenced DNA is TGCGCCAGCAGCCAAGCAGGACAGGAGGTTGCCGGTGAAAAACTGTTTTTT.